The 14 T cell receptor beta chains below were found in one sample sequenced in a study of graft-versus-host responses after intestinal transplantation. Some clones are missing from TCRdb's copy, which holds only in-frame ones; the method was immunoSEQ multiplex PCR. The sample records more than 50,000 clones, around nine tenths being singletons. The specimen was PBMCs, collected approximately 120 days after intestinal transplantation. The receptors were sampled from a human patient who received an intestinal transplant, so some T cells may come from the graft donor.

This clone was counted once. This CDR3 is also generated by other DNA sequences in the sample. DNA for the CDR3: TGCGCCAGCAGCCCGGAGGGAGGTAATGTGGAGACCCAGTACTTC. Translated: CASSPEGGNVETQYF. The rearrangement uses TRBV5-1 and TRBJ2-5, with D possibly matching TRBD2 (6 bases). The CDR3 is 15 amino acids. Germline values: CDR1 SGHRS, CDR2 YFSETQ. V lost 4 bases to trimming and J lost 5 bases, with 18 bases between them.

V is TRBV6-1 and J is TRBJ2-5, with a weak D call TRBD2 (5 bases). From germline, CDR1 is MNHNS and CDR2 SASEGT. The CDR3 is made up of 13 amino acids. V was pared by 4 bases and J by 4 bases, with 10 bases between. The CDR3: CASSGGPPETQYF. The CDR3 region has the DNA TGTGCCAGCAGTGGAGGGCCCCCAGAGACCCAGTACTTC.

The chain couples TRBV28 to TRBJ2-7; D perhaps matches TRBD1 (5 bases). V lost 5 bases to trimming and J lost 6 bases, with 17 bases between them. Germline values: CDR1 MDHEN, CDR2 SYDVKM. The CDR3 runs 14 residues. CDR3 in amino acids: CASSPGQTPLEQYF. The CDR3 nucleotides are TGTGCCAGCAGTCCAGGGCAGACTCCCCTCGAGCAGTACTTC.

V usage is TRBV2 and J usage is TRBJ1-1; a weak D match, TRBD1 (5 bases). This CDR3 comprises 12 residues. Trimming left V 6 bases short and J 11 bases short, with 16 bases between. Germline loops: CDR1 SNHLY, CDR2 FYNNEI. CDR3 protein: CASRSGTPEAFF. The CDR3 coding sequence is TGTGCCAGCAGGAGCGGGACTCCAGAGGCTTTCTTT. Combining the CDR3 with reference TRBV2 and TRBJ1-1 gives the whole variable domain EPEVTQTPSHQVTQMGQEVILRCVPISNHLYFYWYRQILGQKVEFLVSFYNNEISEKSEIFDDQFSVERPDGSNFTLKIRSTKLEDSAMYFCASRSGTPEAFFGQGTRLTVV.

This clone was found once. In DNA, the CDR3 is TGTGCCAGCAGTTGGGACCACTCCTACGAGCAGTACTTC. Its translation is CASSWDHSYEQYF. The V call is TRBV6-5, the J call TRBJ2-7; D is perhaps TRBD1 or TRBD2 (5 bases each). Trimming took 4 bases from V and 0 from J, leaving 7 bases between them. The CDR3 is 13 amino acids. Looked up from germline, CDR1 is MNHEY and CDR2 is SVGAGI.

In DNA form, the CDR3 reads TGTGCCAGCAGCTTGGCCTCGACTCATAGCAATCAGCCCCAGCATTTT. The encoded protein is CASSLASTHSNQPQHF. The rearrangement joins TRBV5-5 to TRBJ1-5; D gene ambiguous. V lost 0 bases to trimming and J lost 0 bases, with 10 bases between them. The CDR3 is made up of 16 amino acids. From germline, CDR1 is SGHKS and CDR2 YYEKEE (reference sequence).

The chain combines TRBV7-8 with TRBJ2-5, with TRBD2 matching over 10 bases. Trimming cost V 4 bases and J 5 bases; bases outside gene matches: 7. Per the germline V gene, CDR1 is SGHVS and CDR2 is FQNEAQ. The CDR3 runs to 15 residues. CDR3 amino acids: CASSSLAGEGETQYF. The CDR3 region has the DNA TGTGCCAGCAGCTCCCTAGCGGGAGAGGGCGAGACCCAGTACTTC.

The gene calls are TRBV6-5 and TRBJ1-1; D is uncertain. The germline V and J ends were trimmed by 0 bases and 1 base, with 3 bases remaining between them. This CDR3 is built from 13 residues. The germline CDR1 and CDR2 sequences are MNHEY and SVGAGI. The CDR3 reads CASSYSTNTEAFF. The CDR3, as DNA: TGTGCCAGCAGTTACTCGACGAACACTGAAGCTTTCTTT.

This chain links TRBV27 with TRBJ2-7; the match to TRBD1 covers 10 bases. The CDR3 sequence is 15 residues long. The J segment lost 3 bases and the V segment lost 2 bases, leaving 4 bases of the junction unmatched. Germline CDR1 and CDR2: MNHEY and SMNVEV (reference sequence). This CDR3 reads CASSLAGTGVYEQYF. The CDR3 DNA reads TGTGCCAGCAGTTTAGCGGGGACAGGGGTCTACGAGCAGTACTTC.

The genes are TRBV6-6 and TRBJ1-3, with a possible D match to TRBD1 (6 bases). Germline V CDR1 and CDR2: MNHNY, SVGAGI (reference sequence). The germline V and J ends were trimmed by 5 bases and 2 bases, with 10 bases remaining between them. The CDR3 spans 14 residues. The CDR3 region is CASSAPGAGNTIYF. The CDR3 bases are TGTGCCAGCAGTGCACCAGGGGCTGGAAACACCATATATTTT.

J is TRBJ1-4 and V is TRBV18; TRBD1 agrees at 12 bases. With V trimmed by 2 bases and J by 4 bases, 5 bases remained unmatched. The CDR3 has 17 residues. CDR1 and CDR2 (germline): KGHSH, LQKENI. CDR3 sequence (DNA): TGTGCCAGCTCACCAGTGGGACAGGGGGCCTTTAATGAAAAACTGTTTTTT. Translation: CASSPVGQGAFNEKLFF.

The chain carries TRBV5-1 and TRBJ2-1; D gene unclear. V dropped 4 bases and J dropped 7 bases, with 12 bases sitting between them. Per the germline V gene, CDR1 is SGHRS and CDR2 is YFSETQ. CDR3 size: 13 residues. The CDR3 region is CASSAELENEQFF. In DNA, the CDR3 is TGCGCCAGCAGCGCCGAATTGGAGAATGAGCAGTTCTTC.

The J gene is TRBJ2-7, the V gene TRBV28; D is possibly TRBD1 (5 bases). Trimming removed 7 bases from V and 4 bases from J, with 11 bases in between. This CDR3 contains 12 residues. The germline V gene has CDR1 MDHEN and CDR2 SYDVKM. The CDR3: CASTQGNYEQYF. As DNA, the CDR3 is TGTGCCAGCACCCAGGGAAATTACGAGCAGTACTTC.

This chain joins TRBV5-1 and TRBJ2-1, with D possibly being TRBD1 or TRBD2 (5 bases each). The CDR3 is made up of 15 amino acids. The V end was cut by 0 bases, the J end by 4 bases, with 11 bases between. Looked up from germline, CDR1 is SGHRS and CDR2 is YFSETQ. The CDR3 here is CASSLVLGRYNEQFF. Here the CDR3 DNA reads TGCGCCAGCAGCTTGGTTCTGGGACGTTACAATGAGCAGTTCTTC.